These T cell receptor beta chains were read from a single sample in a study of T cell responses to AZD1222 COVID-19 vaccine. Clones were read by immunoSEQ multiplex PCR, and TCRdb kept only the in-frame ones, dropping some. Altogether some 120,000 clones are present, more than 75% being singletons, with the ten largest covering 8.5% to 10%. The source material was peripheral blood, sampled on day 0 of AZD1222 vaccination. These receptors all stem from an adult in good health. Each CDR3 is given with its conserved first and last residue. The order of the fields is D gene, J gene, V gene, CDR3 protein. A D gene is named only where the DNA matches it firmly.

. TRBJ2-7 TRBV11-2 CASSLDRGVWEQYF
TRBD1 TRBJ2-7 TRBV28 CASSFGTGGNEQYF
. TRBJ2-6 TRBV27 CASSLGFRGSGANVLTF
TRBD2 TRBJ2-1 TRBV6-2/TRBV6-3 CASSYSGVTSGTRSYNEQFF
. TRBJ2-5 TRBV3-1/TRBV3-2 CASSQEYGSGRETQYF
. TRBJ1-1 TRBV30 CAWSRGFDTEAFF
. TRBJ1-1 TRBV6-2/TRBV6-3 CASSEDANTEAFF
TRBD2 TRBJ2-1 TRBV18 CASSPQPTSGRGSEQFF
. TRBJ2-1 TRBV9 CASSVVGSLNNEQFF
TRBD1 TRBJ1-1 TRBV29-1 CSVSPGQRKAEAFF
. TRBJ2-1 TRBV15 CATSNRDLFYEQFF
. TRBJ1-6 TRBV6-5 CASTPRTSLDSPLHF
TRBD1 TRBJ1-1 TRBV5-1 CASSLGGTGLTEAFF
TRBD2 TRBJ2-1 TRBV3-1/TRBV3-2 CASSQPPLAGASDEQFF
TRBD1 TRBJ1-1 TRBV6-1 CASSELDRGETEAFF
TRBD1 TRBJ2-5 TRBV11-3 CASSLGGQGATQYF
TRBD2 TRBJ2-7 TRBV6-2/TRBV6-3 CASSRGTSEYF
. TRBJ2-7 TRBV30 CAWSVLQNSYEQYF
. TRBJ2-7 TRBV18 CASSRPGHQSYEQYF
. TRBJ2-7 TRBV9 CASSVSVAALNEQYF
TRBD1 TRBJ2-7 TRBV6-1 CASSEAPRGRIGEQYF
TRBD2 TRBJ2-5 TRBV19 CASSGGGRETQYF
TRBD2 TRBJ2-3 TRBV30 CAWSHLAGDGADTQYF
. TRBJ2-5 TRBV29-1 CSGHEISMGTQYF
. TRBJ1-3 TRBV29-1 CSVVGSGNTIYF
TRBD2 TRBJ2-1 TRBV7-2 CASSLTSGSLNEQFF
. TRBJ2-1 TRBV29-1 CSVEVGPEQFF
TRBD1 TRBJ2-7 TRBV5-4 CASSLLTGGRNEQYF
. TRBJ1-1 TRBV2 CASSVAGGNTEAFF
. TRBJ2-7 TRBV2 CASMGTRPYEQYF
TRBD2 TRBJ2-7 TRBV2 CASLAGGPYEQYF
TRBD1 TRBJ2-7 TRBV27 CASSLKTGTYEQYF
TRBD2 TRBJ2-5 TRBV5-4 CASSLRLAGGQETQYF
TRBD2 TRBJ2-1 TRBV12-5 CASGLGLAGLNEQFF
TRBD2 TRBJ2-3 TRBV4-3 CASSQDFSGAGADTQYF
. TRBJ2-5 TRBV7-2 CASSYADLQETQYF
TRBD2 TRBJ2-5 TRBV6-6 CASSPGTSGGQETQYF
TRBD2 TRBJ2-5 TRBV9 CASSVGKAGVRETQYF
. TRBJ1-2 TRBV5-1 CASSFSTEFYTF
. TRBJ2-7 TRBV3-1/TRBV3-2 CASSQDQGLSYEQYF
TRBD1 TRBJ1-5 TRBV28 CASSRTGSSSNQPQHF
. TRBJ2-7 TRBV27 CASSPLPAYEQYF
. TRBJ1-5 TRBV19 CASSVRESNQPQHF
TRBD1 TRBJ1-2 TRBV5-1 CASSLQGNGYTF
TRBD1 TRBJ2-3 TRBV11-3 CASSSTGWGHTDTQYF
. TRBJ1-5 TRBV15 CATSRDKGESGPQHF
. TRBJ1-2 TRBV29-1 CSVEDGTQGFGYTF
. TRBJ1-2 TRBV12-3/TRBV12-4 CASSPRAAPGYTF
. TRBJ2-7 TRBV3-1/TRBV3-2 CASSHGGEQYF